The source of this T cell receptor (beta chain) is a study of T cells in Graves' hyperthyroidism and ophthalmopathy. This CDR3 contains 15 residues. The germline V and J ends were trimmed by 3 bases and 4 bases, with 15 bases remaining between them. Looked up from germline, CDR1 is MGHRA and CDR2 is YSYEKL. Many counts were recorded for this clonotype. Using RNA transcripts as the source, TCR beta CDR3 regions were amplified. The primer set for the first-round RT-PCR of the TCR CDR3 was HTBI. One entry per CDR3 protein, called by TCRdb with MiXCR from the multiplex PCR reads. The sample lists about 600,000 distinct CDR3 sequences, 14% occurring once.

This TCR derives from a woman aged 18 to 35 with Graves' ophthalmopathy. The chain links TRBV4-1 to TRBJ1-1, with D perhaps matching TRBD1 (6 bases). Sequencing was carried out using blood. The CDR3 spells CASSQDTGWRTEAFF. DNA for the CDR3: TGCGCCAGCAGCCAGGATACAGGGTGGCGCACTGAAGCTTTCTTT.